The following is a T cell receptor (beta chain) sequence with its context. Residents of over 20 US areas, aged roughly 18 to 95 years, made up the participants. Cohorts were determined from participant-reported clinical history. This entry belongs to a study of blood T cell repertoires in COVID-19. Study overall: Sources were T cells, B-cell-depleted T cells, or PBMCs; the material itself was cDNA or gDNA.

V lost 7 bases to trimming and J lost 4 bases; unmatched junction nucleotides: 10. Germline V gene data show CDR1 as SGHKS and CDR2 as YYEKEE (reference sequence). The CDR3 runs 14 residues. Clones were sequenced by immunoSEQ multiplex PCR, and TCRdb holds only the in-frame ones, with some missing. The sample contains a few hundred thousand clones, approximately 80% of which appear only once. The sequenced sample consisted of PBMCs or T cells enriched from blood (not recorded which). The V call is TRBV5-5, the J call TRBJ1-1, with 7 bases identical to TRBD1. This clonotype originated in a man under 40 with acute COVID-19. DNA of the CDR3: TGTGCCAGCGCGAGACAGGGCCCCGGCACTGAAGCTTTCTTT. Translated, it gives CASARQGPGTEAFF. Complete variable domain (other parts from reference TRBV5-5 and TRBJ1-1): DAGVTQSPTHLIKTRGQQVTLRCSPISGHKSVSWYQQVLGQGPQFIFQYYEKEERGRGNFPDRFSARQFPNYSSELNVNALLLGDSALYLCASARQGPGTEAFFGQGTRLTVV.